The present T cell receptor (beta chain) was sequenced within a study of blood T cells in healthy people across ages. Background on the study: Roughly one uniquely barcoded beta molecule per two T cells was captured.

The CDR3 spans 15 residues. With 3 bases removed from V and 4 bases from J, the gap between germline ends came to 14 bases. Per the germline V gene, CDR1 is KGHSH and CDR2 is LQKENI. This clonotype was recorded a few times. The antigen is unknown. Sample-barcoded 5' priming and a J-beta primer mix drove a second PCR of roughly 7 to 11 cycles. One entry per CDR3 protein results from TCRdb running MiXCR on the 5' RACE reads. This repertoire shows some 1.5 million distinct CDR3 sequences, 25% to 30% found once; its top ten account for 7.7%. Whole-study results and caveats: Correlation between TCR beta diversity and naive T cell percentage was strong.

This sequence originates from a woman younger than 45 in good health. The chain carries TRBV18 and TRBJ2-3; tentative D call: TRBD1 (5 bases). The sample was blood. The CDR3 region is CASSPLPDRADTQYF. The CDR3 nucleotides read TGTGCCAGCTCACCTCTTCCCGACAGAGCAGATACGCAGTATTTT. The full variable domain, its missing parts supplied by reference TRBV18 and TRBJ2-3, is NAGVMQNPRHLVRRRGQEARLRCSPMKGHSHVYWYRQLPEEGLKFMVYLQKENIIDESGMPKERFSAEFPKEGPSILRIQQVVRGDSAAYFCASSPLPDRADTQYFGPGTRLTVL.